Following are 25 T cell receptor beta chains from one sample sequenced in a study of cytomegalovirus exposure and HLA in healthy donors (dated by TCRdb to 2015 to 2018). Preparation of the library involved the immunoSEQ multiplex PCR assay. For the multiplex PCR, a mixture combining 60 forward primers for TCR Vbeta segments and 13 reverse primers for TCR Jbeta segments was used. TCRdb obtained this table from immuneACCESS and retained in-frame rearrangements with V and J assigned. These tables miss some clones; where compared with another copy, unresolved V genes account for less than half of the shortfall, and the remainder is unexplained. The sample table lists 160,000 or so clones, about 88% of them with a count of one. Approximately 2% of the sample is held by the ten biggest clonotypes. The sample was PBMCs. All receptors come from a woman under 30 in good health and CMV-seronegative.

The chain carries TRBV19 and TRBJ1-5; D gene unclear. V lost 4 bases, J lost 7 bases, and 11 bases lay in between. The CDR3 totals 13 residues. Germline V gives CDR1 LNHDA, CDR2 SQIVND (reference sequence). This chain's CDR3 is CASSNTRLQPQHF. The CDR3 DNA follows: TGTGCCAGTAGTAACACCAGGCTCCAGCCCCAGCATTTT. Using reference TRBV19 and TRBJ1-5 for the parts outside the CDR3, the full variable domain is DGGITQSPKYLFRKEGQNVTLSCEQNLNHDAMYWYRQDPGQGLRLIYYSQIVNDFQKGDIAEGYSVSREKKESFPLTVTSAQKNPTAFYLCASSNTRLQPQHFGDGTRLSIL.

V is TRBV2 and J is TRBJ1-1; perhaps TRBD1 as D (5 bases). This CDR3 contains 13 residues. CDR1 is SNHLY and CDR2 is FYNNEI in the germline V gene. The V end lost 8 bases, the J end lost 2 bases, and 12 bases lay between the germline ends. The CDR3 DNA follows: TGTGCCAGCGGGGGGGGAGCTAACACTGAAGCTTTCTTT. This codes for CASGGGANTEAFF. Using reference TRBV2 and TRBJ1-1 for the parts outside the CDR3, the full variable domain is EPEVTQTPSHQVTQMGQEVILRCVPISNHLYFYWYRQILGQKVEFLVSFYNNEISEKSEIFDDQFSVERPDGSNFTLKIRSTKLEDSAMYFCASGGGANTEAFFGQGTRLTVV.

This clone was found once. In DNA, the CDR3 is TGTGCCAGCAGCTTTCTGGTGGCCCGAGAGACCCAGTACTTC. This encodes CASSFLVARETQYF. The chain carries TRBV7-9 and TRBJ2-5; D is uncertain. The CDR3 runs to 14 residues. The germline V gene encodes CDR1 SEHNR and CDR2 FQNEAQ (reference sequence). V lost 3 bases to trimming and J lost 4 bases, with 12 bases between them. Variable domain in full (rest from reference TRBV7-9 and TRBJ2-5): DTGVSQNPRHKITKRGQNVTFRCDPISEHNRLYWYRQTLGQGPEFLTYFQNEAQLEKSRLLSDRFSAERPKGSFSTLEIQRTEQGDSAMYLCASSFLVARETQYFGPGTRLLVL.

This chain connects TRBV5-6 to TRBJ2-1, with 9 bases identical to TRBD2. V dropped 5 bases and J dropped 6; count of bases not matched to a gene: 9. The CDR3 has 15 residues. From germline, CDR1 is SGHDT and CDR2 YYEEEE. The CDR3 spells CASRRGGAGVNEQFF. The CDR3 DNA reads as TGTGCCAGCAGGCGCGGGGGGGCTGGGGTCAATGAGCAGTTCTTC.

V usage is TRBV7-9 and J usage is TRBJ2-5; the match to TRBD2 covers 11 bases. V shed 5 bases, J shed 4 bases, and the junction held 15 bases outside the gene matches. Germline V gene sequence: CDR1 SEHNR, CDR2 FQNEAQ (reference sequence). The CDR3 is made up of 18 amino acids. DNA of the CDR3: TGTGCCAGCAGCGGGCGCAGACTAGCGGGGAGGCTGGGAGAGACCCAGTACTTC. It yields the protein CASSGRRLAGRLGETQYF. The full variable domain, its missing parts supplied by reference TRBV7-9 and TRBJ2-5, is DTGVSQNPRHKITKRGQNVTFRCDPISEHNRLYWYRQTLGQGPEFLTYFQNEAQLEKSRLLSDRFSAERPKGSFSTLEIQRTEQGDSAMYLCASSGRRLAGRLGETQYFGPGTRLLVL.

The rearrangement links TRBV2 to TRBJ2-5, with TRBD1 matching 8 bases. With 8 bases clipped from V and 1 base from J, the junction kept 3 bases outside the gene matches. Germline-derived CDR1 and CDR2 are SNHLY and FYNNEI. This CDR3 is built from 13 residues. CDR3 residues: CASSGQVQETQYF. CDR3 DNA: TGTGCCAGCTCGGGACAGGTCCAAGAGACCCAGTACTTC.

The chain links TRBV6-5 to TRBJ1-1; D is perhaps TRBD1 (5 bases). This CDR3 contains 14 residues. Germline CDR1 is MNHEY and CDR2 is SVGAGI. The V and J ends lost 9 bases and 1 base respectively, with 15 bases between them. CDR3 amino acids: CASWSGAWNTEAFF. The CDR3 coding sequence is TGTGCCAGTTGGTCTGGGGCCTGGAACACTGAAGCTTTCTTT.

DNA for the CDR3: TGCAGTGCTGCAGGGATGACTGAAGCTTTCTTT. Protein: CSAAGMTEAFF. The genes are TRBV20-1 and TRBJ1-1, with D perhaps TRBD1 (5 bases). The germline gives CDR1 DFQATT, CDR2 SNEGSKA (reference sequence). The germline V and J ends were trimmed by 5 bases and 5 bases, with 9 bases remaining between them. The CDR3 length is 11 residues.

The V call is TRBV6-5, the J call TRBJ2-1; 9 nucleotides agree with TRBD2. CDR3 length: 15 amino acids. Germline values: CDR1 MNHEY, CDR2 SVGAGI. J gave up 2 bases and V 5 bases, and 4 bases lay outside the gene matches. The CDR3 DNA reads TGTGCCAGCAGTATGGGACTAGCCCCCTACAATGAGCAGTTCTTC. This codes for CASSMGLAPYNEQFF.

V and J are TRBV7-9 and TRBJ2-1; 9 bases fit TRBD2. V lost 0 bases, J lost 9 bases, and 6 bases stayed unmatched. CDR1 and CDR2 (germline): SEHNR, FQNEAQ (reference sequence). CDR3 length: 15 amino acids. CDR3 sequence reads: CASSLAGRGGGEQFF. CDR3 bases: TGTGCCAGCAGCTTAGCCGGGCGGGGGGGTGGTGAGCAGTTCTTC.

J is TRBJ1-1 and V is TRBV2, with TRBD1 matching 7 bases. J gave up 3 bases and V 6 bases, and 7 bases lay outside the gene matches. The CDR3 is 14 residues long. Germline CDR1 is SNHLY and CDR2 is FYNNEI. The CDR3 reads CASSEGQPYTEAFF. The CDR3, as DNA: TGTGCCAGCAGCGAGGGACAGCCATACACTGAAGCTTTCTTT.

This chain joins TRBV5-5 and TRBJ2-3; no clear D. This CDR3 spans 14 amino acids. Germline V gives CDR1 SGHKS, CDR2 YYEKEE (reference sequence). V was cut by 2 bases and J by 3 bases, with 10 bases left in between. This CDR3 reads CASSFRLQTDTQYF. The CDR3 region has the DNA TGTGCCAGCAGCTTCAGACTCCAAACAGATACGCAGTATTTT.

This clone was counted a few times. V and J are TRBV5-1 and TRBJ1-1; 11 nucleotides match TRBD1. Trimming removed 4 bases from V and 5 bases from J; junction bases left unmatched: 4. Germline V gene lookup returns CDR1 SGHRS and CDR2 YFSETQ. CDR3 length: 14 amino acids. The CDR3 loop reads CASSPGTGGTEAFF. The CDR3, as DNA: TGCGCCAGCAGCCCCGGGACAGGGGGTACTGAAGCTTTCTTT.

This clone came up a few times. The chain links TRBV9 to TRBJ2-7, with 10 bases lining up with TRBD2. V lost 2 bases and J lost 5; bases outside the gene matches: 10. From germline, CDR1 is SGDLS and CDR2 YYNGEE. CDR3 length equals 16 residues. This CDR3 is CASSVNPASGRHEQYF. CDR3 in DNA: TGTGCCAGCAGCGTCAACCCAGCTAGCGGGAGACACGAGCAGTACTTC.

The chain joins TRBV30 to TRBJ2-7, with D possibly being TRBD2 (6 bases). Between the trimmed V and J ends, which lost 4 bases and 5 bases, there was a span of 15 bases. The CDR3 runs to 13 residues. Germline CDR1 is GTSNPN and CDR2 is SVGIG (reference sequence). CDR3 sequence: CAWTARGVHEQYF. The CDR3, as DNA: TGTGCCTGGACGGCGCGCGGGGTCCACGAGCAGTACTTC.

The chain uses TRBV30 and TRBJ2-5, with unresolved D. CDR3 size: 13 residues. The ends were cut back, 1 base at V and 5 bases at J, with 11 bases in the middle. CDR1 GTSNPN and CDR2 SVGIG come from the germline V gene (reference sequence). The CDR3 protein is CAWSGVFLETQYF. CDR3 bases: TGTGCCTGGAGTGGTGTTTTTCTGGAGACCCAGTACTTC.

The chain carries TRBV2 and TRBJ1-5; no clear D. The V gene's germline CDR1 is SNHLY and CDR2 FYNNEI. The V gene lost 4 bases and the J gene lost 3 bases, with 7 bases spanning the gap. This CDR3 region has 13 residues. CDR3 amino acids: CASSGQSNQPQHF. CDR3 bases: TGTGCCAGCAGTGGGCAGTCCAATCAGCCCCAGCATTTT.

This clone was detected only a few times. The V and J genes are TRBV27 and TRBJ1-5, with D possibly matching TRBD1 (6 bases). Germline V gene sequence: CDR1 MNHEY, CDR2 SMNVEV (reference sequence). The V end was cut by 2 bases, the J end by 5 bases, with 10 bases between. CDR3 size: 14 residues. The chain's CDR3 is CASSLNRVDQPQHF. DNA for the CDR3: TGTGCCAGCAGTTTAAACAGGGTTGATCAGCCCCAGCATTTT.

The J gene is TRBJ1-2, the V gene TRBV5-1; TRBD1 might be the D (5 bases). V lost 2 bases, J lost 4 bases, and 21 bases lay in between. The CDR3 extends over 17 amino acids. Germline V gives CDR1 SGHRS, CDR2 YFSETQ. CDR3 in DNA: TGCGCCAGCAGCTTACGTATCGGGCAATTAGGGGCCTATGGCTACACCTTC. Translation gives CASSLRIGQLGAYGYTF.

This clone was counted a single time. The V gene is TRBV14, the J gene TRBJ2-7; D remains unclear. The CDR3 covers 12 residues. The germline V and J ends were trimmed by 5 bases and 4 bases, with 9 bases remaining between them. Germline CDR1 reads SGHDN; CDR2 reads FVKESK. In DNA, the CDR3 is TGTGCCAGCAGCGCCACGGGTTACGAGCAGTACTTC. Protein product: CASSATGYEQYF.

The rearrangement links TRBV7-2 to TRBJ1-1; 9 bases are shared with TRBD1. Germline V CDR1 and CDR2: SGHTA, FQGNSA. The CDR3 totals 13 residues. J gave up 7 bases and V 6 bases, and 6 bases lay outside the gene matches. The CDR3, as DNA: TGTGCCAGCAGTCAACAGGGGGCAAGTGAAGCTTTCTTT. Translation gives CASSQQGASEAFF. Full variable domain (outside the CDR3, taken from reference TRBV7-2 and TRBJ1-1): GAGVSQSPSNKVTEKGKDVELRCDPISGHTALYWYRQSLGQGLEFLIYFQGNSAPDKSGLPSDRFSAERTGGSVSTLTIQRTQQEDSAVYLCASSQQGASEAFFGQGTRLTVV.

This clone appeared a single time. This chain connects TRBV30 to TRBJ2-1; unclear D gene. The CDR3 is made up of 12 amino acids. Per the germline V gene, CDR1 is GTSNPN and CDR2 is SVGIG (reference sequence). Trimming pared 6 bases from V and 5 bases from J, leaving 11 bases between. Here the CDR3 reads CACIEANNEQFF. CDR3 nucleotide sequence: TGTGCCTGTATCGAGGCTAACAATGAGCAGTTCTTC. Filled out from reference TRBV30 and TRBJ2-1, the complete variable domain reads SQTIHQWPATLVQPVGSPLSLECTVEGTSNPNLYWYRQAAGRGLQLLFYSVGIGQISSEVPQNLSASRPQDRQFILSSKKLLLSDSGFYLCACIEANNEQFFGPGTRLTVL.

The chain is built from TRBV5-4 and TRBJ2-2; 9 bases match TRBD2. The CDR3 length is 17 residues. CDR1 SGHNT and CDR2 YYREEE come from the germline V gene (reference sequence). J lost 5 bases, V lost 1 base, and 9 bases had no gene match. The CDR3 sequence is CASSLSSGRWGTGELFF. The DNA for the CDR3 is TGTGCCAGCAGCTTGTCGAGCGGGAGGTGGGGGACCGGGGAGCTGTTTTTT.

Only a few counts were recorded for this clone. The genes are TRBV5-8 and TRBJ1-1; the D gene is possibly TRBD1 (5 bases). Germline loops: CDR1 SGHTS, CDR2 YDEGEE. Trimming stripped 6 bases from V and 5 bases from J, with 8 bases between. CDR3 size: 11 residues. The CDR3 region is CASNQGTEAFF. Here the CDR3 DNA reads TGTGCCAGCAACCAGGGAACTGAAGCTTTCTTT. Looking up the rest from reference TRBV5-8 and TRBJ1-1 gives the full variable domain: EAGVTQSPTHLIKTRGQQATLRCSPISGHTSVYWYQQALGLGLQFLLWYDEGEERNRGNFPPRFSGRQFPNYSSELNVNALELEDSALYLCASNQGTEAFFGQGTRLTVV.

The gene calls are TRBV19 and TRBJ2-5; weak D call: TRBD2 (6 bases). The germline gives CDR1 LNHDA, CDR2 SQIVND (reference sequence). This CDR3 is built from 16 residues. V was clipped by 4 bases and J by 3 bases, with 18 bases between them. CDR3 protein: CASSRGHGRPEETQYF. The DNA of the CDR3 is TGTGCCAGTAGTAGGGGTCATGGGAGGCCCGAAGAGACCCAGTACTTC.